This TCR beta chain originates from a study of shared clonotypes between healthy human individuals. Study details: CD4 naive and CD4 memory each took three plates per donor, while CD8 naive took two and CD8 memory one.

Germline-derived CDR1 and CDR2 are MNHEY and SMNVEV (reference sequence). This CDR3 is built from 13 residues. V lost 3 bases and J lost 2, with 7 bases in between. Method: immunoSEQ multiplex PCR; TCRdb's copy keeps in-frame clones and lacks some. In the table there are some 2 million clones, 85% to 95% of which are singletons. Study findings and constraints: Rarefaction curves obtained for sorted subsets showed sequencing incomplete despite large depth. Naive subsets usually exceeded memory subsets in estimated richness.

For this clone: What it binds is unknown. The same CDR3 arises from other DNA sequences in this sample as well.

Division of CD4+ cells produced a CD45RA+ naive subset and a CD45RA-negative memory subset. The V call is TRBV27, the J call TRBJ1-1; TRBD1 might be the D (6 bases). This clonotype originated in a young man in good health. The sequencing sample was made of naive CD4+ T cells sorted from blood. Subset given: CD45RA+ positively selected. The CDR3 coding sequence is TGTGCCAGCAGTTTCAGGGGTAACACTGAAGCTTTCTTT. Residues: CASSFRGNTEAFF.